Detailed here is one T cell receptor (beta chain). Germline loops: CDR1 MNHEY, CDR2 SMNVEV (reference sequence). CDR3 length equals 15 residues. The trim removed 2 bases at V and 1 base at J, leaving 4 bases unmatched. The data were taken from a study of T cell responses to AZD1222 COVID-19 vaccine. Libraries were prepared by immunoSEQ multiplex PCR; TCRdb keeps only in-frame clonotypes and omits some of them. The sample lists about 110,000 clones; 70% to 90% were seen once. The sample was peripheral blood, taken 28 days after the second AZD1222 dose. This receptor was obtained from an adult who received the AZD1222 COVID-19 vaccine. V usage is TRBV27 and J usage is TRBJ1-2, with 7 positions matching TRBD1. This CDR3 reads CASSLRDSGNYGYTF. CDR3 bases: TGTGCCAGCAGTTTACGGGACAGCGGTAACTATGGCTACACCTTC.